The sequence of this TCR beta chain was determined in a study of regulatory T cells. Study-level points and caveats: Regulatory T cells showed the strongest V-J pair restriction and V/J gene skewing among patient repertoires. Patient CD8+ T cells trended nonsignificantly toward lower Shannon entropy than control CD8+ cells.

Germline CDR1 is MNHEY and CDR2 is SMNVEV (reference sequence). There are 14 residues in the CDR3. The germline V and J ends were trimmed by 1 base and 4 bases, with 10 bases remaining between them. Amplification used 52 TRBV primers and 13 TRBJ primers. Repertoires were generated with immunoSEQ multiplex PCR, while TCRdb's copy carries only in-frame clones and drops some. The sample consists of 17,000 or so clones, more than 85% of them appearing once. Patients aged 2 to 39 years had fewer naive T cells. Turning to this clone: Antigen unknown.

This chain uses TRBV27 with TRBJ2-5; no clear D. The clonotype originates from a young adult with CD3G deficiency. The sample consisted of CD8+ T cells sorted from blood. As DNA, the CDR3 is TGTGCCAGCAGTTTATACCCCCGGAGAGAGACCCAGTACTTC. Its translation: CASSLYPRRETQYF.